A single sample is the source of the 16 T cell receptor beta chains below, sequenced in a study of blood T cell repertoires in COVID-19. The repertoire was sequenced with immunoSEQ multiplex PCR; TCRdb's copy has only in-frame clones and lacks some. The sample carries 110,000 or so clones, roughly nine tenths recorded once. The sequenced sample was peripheral blood. The receptors originated from a man in his 70s who had recovered from COVID-19.

This chain connects TRBV20-1 to TRBJ1-2, with no clear D. The germline V gene encodes CDR1 DFQATT and CDR2 SNEGSKA (reference sequence). Trimming took 3 bases from V and 4 from J, leaving 6 bases between them. The CDR3 spans 11 residues. The CDR3 region is CSASYVYGYTF. The CDR3 nucleotides read TGCAGTGCTAGCTATGTCTATGGCTACACCTTC.

The chain couples TRBV6-5 to TRBJ2-7, with D possibly TRBD2 on 6 matching bases. CDR3 length: 15 amino acids. V shed 0 bases and J shed 2 bases, with 11 bases lying between them. CDR1 and CDR2 (germline): MNHEY, SVGAGI. The CDR3 reads CASSYSGGGTYEQYF. CDR3 nucleotide sequence: TGTGCCAGCAGTTACTCGGGGGGAGGTACCTACGAGCAGTACTTC.

The V call is TRBV5-5, the J call TRBJ2-2, with unresolved D. The CDR3 contains 15 residues. V lost 1 base to trimming and J lost 0 bases, with 7 bases between them. Germline CDR1 is SGHKS and CDR2 is YYEKEE (reference sequence). The DNA of the CDR3 is TGTGCCAGCAGCTTGCGAACTACGAACACCGGGGAGCTGTTTTTT. Translation: CASSLRTTNTGELFF.

The chain carries TRBV25-1 and TRBJ2-7, with a weak D call TRBD1 (6 bases). The CDR3 extends over 15 amino acids. The V gene's germline CDR1 is MGHDK and CDR2 SYGVNS. V dropped 1 base and J dropped 0 bases, with 10 bases sitting between them. CDR3 region: CASSESHRVSYEQYF. DNA for the CDR3: TGTGCCAGCAGTGAATCCCACAGGGTCTCCTACGAGCAGTACTTC.

Only a few counts were recorded for this clone. This sequence joins TRBV6-2 or TRBV6-3 and TRBJ2-7; D is ambiguous. Germline loops: CDR1 MNHEY, CDR2 SVGEGT. This CDR3 comprises 12 residues. The germline V and J ends were trimmed by 5 bases and 6 bases, with 11 bases remaining between them. CDR3 protein: CASSTEYGEQYF. CDR3 DNA: TGTGCCAGCAGTACCGAGTACGGCGAGCAGTACTTC.

This chain connects TRBV18 to TRBJ1-5; 10 bases map to TRBD1. The CDR3 runs 16 residues. Trimming removed 5 bases from V and 5 bases from J; junction bases left unmatched: 9. Germline V lookup: CDR1 KGHSH, CDR2 LQKENI. The CDR3 DNA follows: TGTGCCAGCTCATCCCTGACAGGGGGCCACCATCAGCCCCAGCATTTT. Translated: CASSSLTGGHHQPQHF. Full variable domain (rest looked up from reference TRBV18 and TRBJ1-5): NAGVMQNPRHLVRRRGQEARLRCSPMKGHSHVYWYRQLPEEGLKFMVYLQKENIIDESGMPKERFSAEFPKEGPSILRIQQVVRGDSAAYFCASSSLTGGHHQPQHFGDGTRLSIL.

The rearrangement links TRBV18 to TRBJ1-2; D is ambiguous. The CDR3 totals 13 residues. The V end lost 6 bases, the J end lost 6 bases, and 14 bases lay between the germline ends. From germline, CDR1 is KGHSH and CDR2 LQKENI. DNA of the CDR3: TGTGCCAGCTCCCCTGATGGGGAGGATGGCTACACCTTC. Translation: CASSPDGEDGYTF.

The chain recombines TRBV4-2 with TRBJ1-1; D gene unclear. CDR1 and CDR2 (germline): LGHNA, YNFKEQ. This CDR3 is built from 15 residues. Trimming shortened V by 4 bases and J by 2 bases, and 14 bases separated the two germline ends. The CDR3 protein is CASSRSGILNTEAFF. For the CDR3, the DNA is TGTGCCAGCAGCCGCTCGGGAATATTAAACACTGAAGCTTTCTTT.

This sequence joins TRBV5-1 and TRBJ2-1, with 7 bases matching TRBD2. The CDR3 has 16 amino acids. The V gene's germline CDR1 is SGHRS and CDR2 YFSETQ. V lost 0 bases to trimming and J lost 2 bases; unmatched junction nucleotides: 5. The CDR3, as DNA: TGCGCCAGCAGCTTGGTTCTAGCGGCAGCCTACAATGAGCAGTTCTTC. Its translation: CASSLVLAAAYNEQFF.

V gene TRBV27 combines with J gene TRBJ1-5; D is ambiguous. The germline gives CDR1 MNHEY, CDR2 SMNVEV (reference sequence). Trimming pared 6 bases from V and 5 bases from J, leaving 14 bases between. CDR3 length: 14 amino acids. In nucleotides, the CDR3 is TGTGCCAGCAGATGGACGGGAGAGTATCAGCCCCAGCATTTT. The encoded protein is CASRWTGEYQPQHF.

V usage is TRBV2 and J usage is TRBJ1-1; 7 positions agree with TRBD1. The germline V gene has CDR1 SNHLY and CDR2 FYNNEI. The CDR3 contains 17 residues. V dropped 6 bases and J dropped 0; count of bases not matched to a gene: 13. In DNA form, the CDR3 reads TGTGCCAGCAGGTCCGGGACAGCCGCTAGCATGAACACTGAAGCTTTCTTT. Translation: CASRSGTAASMNTEAFF.

The chain recombines TRBV5-6 with TRBJ1-4; TRBD1 aligns across 10 bases. The germline CDR1 and CDR2 sequences are SGHDT and YYEEEE. The CDR3 has 16 amino acids. Trimming at V came to 2 bases and at J to 2 bases, leaving 3 bases not matched to a gene. In nucleotides, the CDR3 is TGTGCCAGCAGCTTAGACAGGGGGCTGACTAATGAAAAACTGTTTTTT. This gives the protein CASSLDRGLTNEKLFF.

The rearrangement links TRBV18 to TRBJ2-3; TRBD2 matches at 7 bases. V trimming: 3 bases; J trimming: 4 bases; junction bases outside the gene matches: 4. Germline CDR1 is KGHSH and CDR2 is LQKENI. This CDR3 has 14 amino acids. For the CDR3, the DNA is TGTGCCAGCTCACCGAGGAGCGGGGCAGATACGCAGTATTTT. This sequence encodes CASSPRSGADTQYF. The complete variable domain, with remaining parts taken from reference TRBV18 and TRBJ2-3, reads NAGVMQNPRHLVRRRGQEARLRCSPMKGHSHVYWYRQLPEEGLKFMVYLQKENIIDESGMPKERFSAEFPKEGPSILRIQQVVRGDSAAYFCASSPRSGADTQYFGPGTRLTVL.

This clone was seen at least ten times. The chain recombines TRBV19 with TRBJ2-7; no clear D gene. This CDR3 region has 11 residues. The germline V gene encodes CDR1 LNHDA and CDR2 SQIVND (reference sequence). V lost 11 bases and J lost 3, with 11 bases in between. The CDR3 region is CACSDHYEQYF. CDR3 nucleotides: TGTGCCTGCAGTGATCACTACGAGCAGTACTTC.

This chain connects TRBV6-5 to TRBJ2-2; 11 nucleotides match TRBD2. Per the germline V gene, CDR1 is MNHEY and CDR2 is SVGAGI. The trim removed 0 bases at V and 6 bases at J, leaving 3 bases unmatched. The CDR3 sequence is 16 residues long. Written as DNA, the CDR3 is TGTGCCAGCAGTTACTCGGTGACTAGCGGGGCCGGGGAGCTGTTTTTT. Protein product: CASSYSVTSGAGELFF.

V gene TRBV28 combines with J gene TRBJ2-7; 7 nucleotides agree with TRBD1. Trimming took 10 bases from V and 3 from J; bases not matched to a gene: 9. The CDR3 is 13 amino acids. Looked up from germline, CDR1 is MDHEN and CDR2 is SYDVKM. The CDR3: CAIDGTDRYEQYF. CDR3 DNA: TGTGCCATCGACGGGACAGATCGCTACGAGCAGTACTTC. Combining the CDR3 with reference TRBV28 and TRBJ2-7 gives the whole variable domain DVKVTQSSRYLVKRTGEKVFLECVQDMDHENMFWYRQDPGLGLRLIYFSYDVKMKEKGDIPEGYSVSREKKERFSLILESASTNQTSMYLCAIDGTDRYEQYFGPGTRLTVT.